This T cell receptor beta chain was identified in a study of blood T cell repertoires in COVID-19. Study overall: Some COVID-19 samples were acute and others convalescent; all came from the United States, Italy and Spain. PBMCs, B-cell-depleted T cells, or T cells were the source of the cDNA or gDNA that made up the material.

Original analysis: For nucleated cells, counts were estimated from reference gene primer amplification. This table comes from immunoSEQ multiplex PCR, and its TCRdb copy is limited to in-frame clones, with some not included. The D gene and trimming were derived from the DNA, and the V and J assignments and clone size from that table. The repertoire has 45,000 to 70,000 clones, 82% of them found once; the top ten carry around 21%. The CDR3 is 16 residues long. In germline, CDR1 is SGDLS, CDR2 YYNGEE. The V gene end was trimmed by 3 bases and the J gene end by 7 bases; junction bases not matched to a gene: 9.

The chain couples TRBV9 to TRBJ1-6; 8 bases agree with TRBD1. The TCR was taken from a woman aged 60-70 years with acute or convalescent COVID-19. The material sequenced was peripheral blood. The CDR3 region is CASSATGQGGNSPLHF. DNA of the CDR3: TGTGCCAGCAGCGCGACAGGACAGGGCGGAAATTCACCCCTCCACTTT.